One sample yielded the 9 T cell receptor beta chains listed below, sequenced in a study of blood T cell repertoires in COVID-19. The table came from immunoSEQ multiplex PCR; TCRdb's copy has only in-frame clones and leaves some out. The top ten hold less than 5% of the sample, which has around 110,000 clones, about nine tenths seen once. The sequenced material came from peripheral blood. These receptors all come from a man aged 35-49 years with acute or convalescent COVID-19.

The gene calls are TRBV9 and TRBJ2-3, with 9 bases fitting TRBD2. The V gene end was trimmed by 0 bases and the J gene end by 7 bases; junction bases not matched to a gene: 15. Germline lookup yields CDR1 SGDLS and CDR2 YYNGEE. The CDR3 runs 18 residues. CDR3 region: CASSVESSGSSVLHTQYF. The DNA of the CDR3 is TGTGCCAGCAGCGTAGAAAGTAGCGGGAGTTCGGTACTGCATACGCAGTATTTT.

This chain joins TRBV6-4 and TRBJ2-3; D is unresolved. CDR3 length equals 13 residues. The V end was cut by 4 bases, the J end by 2 bases, with 7 bases between. Germline V gives CDR1 MRHNA, CDR2 SNTAGT. CDR3 in DNA: TGTGCCAGCAGTGTTGAGGCCACAGATACGCAGTATTTT. Translating gives CASSVEATDTQYF.

This rearrangement joins TRBV18 to TRBJ2-3; 9 bases are a match to TRBD2. CDR1 is KGHSH, CDR2 LQKENI, per germline. V lost 0 bases and J lost 3; bases outside the gene matches: 4. The CDR3 covers 16 residues. The CDR3 coding sequence is TGTGCCAGCTCACCACCCCCAGCGGGGGGAACAGATACGCAGTATTTT. Translating it yields CASSPPPAGGTDTQYF.

This clone was counted once. This rearrangement joins TRBV4-3 to TRBJ1-2; 9 bases fit TRBD1. This CDR3 has 15 amino acids. Germline assignment: CDR1 LGHNA and CDR2 YSLEER. V was clipped by 0 bases and J by 7 bases; unmatched bases: 6. Here the CDR3 DNA reads TGCGCCAGCAGCCAAGATGGACAGGGGTACGGTGGCTACACCTTC. Protein: CASSQDGQGYGGYTF.

The V call is TRBV2, the J call TRBJ1-1; TRBD1 agrees at 7 bases. Germline V gene data show CDR1 as SNHLY and CDR2 as FYNNEI. Trimming removed 7 bases from V and 9 bases from J; junction bases left unmatched: 11. The CDR3 loop spans 13 amino acids. The DNA for the CDR3 is TGTGCCAGCAACTCCTACAGGGGAAGTCAAGCTTTCTTT. It yields the protein CASNSYRGSQAFF.

V usage is TRBV6-5 and J usage is TRBJ2-1; no firm D call. The germline V and J ends were trimmed by 4 bases and 10 bases, with 17 bases remaining between them. The CDR3 runs 14 residues. Germline V CDR1 and CDR2: MNHEY, SVGAGI. The CDR3 sequence: CASSSHTGSHEQFF. For the CDR3, the DNA is TGTGCCAGCAGTTCCCATACCGGGTCCCACGAGCAGTTCTTC.

The chain has TRBV6-6 and TRBJ1-1, with 7 bases matching TRBD1. Germline CDR1 reads MNHNY; CDR2 reads SVGAGI (reference sequence). J was trimmed by 0 bases and V by 4 bases; bases with no gene match: 8. CDR3 length equals 16 residues. The CDR3 nucleotides are TGTGCCAGCAGTTCGCCCCGACAGGGACTGAACACTGAAGCTTTCTTT. Its protein is CASSSPRQGLNTEAFF.

This CDR3 is CASSPQGSGNTIYF. In nucleotides, the CDR3 is TGTGCCAGCTCACCGCAGGGATCTGGAAACACCATATATTTT. The V call is TRBV18, the J call TRBJ1-3, with a tentative D call TRBD1 (5 bases). V was cut by 3 bases and J by 1 base, with 7 bases left in between. The CDR3 loop spans 14 amino acids. From germline, CDR1 is KGHSH and CDR2 LQKENI.

J is TRBJ1-2 and V is TRBV29-1, with 7 bases aligning to TRBD1. Germline V CDR1 and CDR2: SQVTM, ANQGSEA. CDR3 length: 16 residues. J was trimmed by 0 bases and V by 1 base; bases with no gene match: 8. The CDR3 DNA reads as TGCAGCGTTGAAGGAGACAGGGAAGGGTCTAACTATGGCTACACCTTC. Protein sequence: CSVEGDREGSNYGYTF.